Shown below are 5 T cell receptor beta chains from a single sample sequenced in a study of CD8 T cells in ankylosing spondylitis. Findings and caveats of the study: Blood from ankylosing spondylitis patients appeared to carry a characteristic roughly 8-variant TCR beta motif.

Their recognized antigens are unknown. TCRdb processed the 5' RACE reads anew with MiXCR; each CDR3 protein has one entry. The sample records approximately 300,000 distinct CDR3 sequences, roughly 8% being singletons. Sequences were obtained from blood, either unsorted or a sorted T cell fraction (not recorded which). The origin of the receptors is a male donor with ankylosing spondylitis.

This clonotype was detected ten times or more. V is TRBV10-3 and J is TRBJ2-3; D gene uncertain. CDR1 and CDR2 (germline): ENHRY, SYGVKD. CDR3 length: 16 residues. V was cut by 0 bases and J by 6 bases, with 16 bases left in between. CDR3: CAISESGVLPRDTQYF. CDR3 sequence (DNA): TGTGCCATCAGTGAGTCGGGTGTTCTTCCTCGGGATACGCAGTATTTT.

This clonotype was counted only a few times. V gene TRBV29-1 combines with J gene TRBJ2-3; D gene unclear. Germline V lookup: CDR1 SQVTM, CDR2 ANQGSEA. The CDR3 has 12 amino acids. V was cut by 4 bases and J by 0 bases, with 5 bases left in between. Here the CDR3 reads CSVVPSTDTQYF. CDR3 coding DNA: TGCAGCGTTGTCCCAAGCACAGATACGCAGTATTTT.

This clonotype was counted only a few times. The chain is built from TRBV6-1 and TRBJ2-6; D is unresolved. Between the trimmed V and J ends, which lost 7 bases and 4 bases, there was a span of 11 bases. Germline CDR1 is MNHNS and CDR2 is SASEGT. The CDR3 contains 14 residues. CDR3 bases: TGTGCCAGCACCCTGCGTACCGGGGCCAACGTCCTGACTTTC. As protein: CASTLRTGANVLTF.

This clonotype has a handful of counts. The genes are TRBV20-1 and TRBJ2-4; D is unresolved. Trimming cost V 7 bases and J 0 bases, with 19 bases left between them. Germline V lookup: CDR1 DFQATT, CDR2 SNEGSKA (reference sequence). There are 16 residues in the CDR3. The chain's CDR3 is CSGFSAWGLAKNIQYF. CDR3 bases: TGCAGTGGCTTCTCTGCGTGGGGTCTAGCCAAAAACATTCAGTACTTC.

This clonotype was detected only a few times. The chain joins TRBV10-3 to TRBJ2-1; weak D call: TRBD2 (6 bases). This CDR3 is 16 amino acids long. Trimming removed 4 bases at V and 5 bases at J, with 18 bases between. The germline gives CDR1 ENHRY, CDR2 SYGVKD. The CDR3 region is CAISGTTAGPNNEQFF. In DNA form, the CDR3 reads TGTGCCATCAGTGGAACGACGGCGGGACCTAACAATGAGCAGTTCTTC.